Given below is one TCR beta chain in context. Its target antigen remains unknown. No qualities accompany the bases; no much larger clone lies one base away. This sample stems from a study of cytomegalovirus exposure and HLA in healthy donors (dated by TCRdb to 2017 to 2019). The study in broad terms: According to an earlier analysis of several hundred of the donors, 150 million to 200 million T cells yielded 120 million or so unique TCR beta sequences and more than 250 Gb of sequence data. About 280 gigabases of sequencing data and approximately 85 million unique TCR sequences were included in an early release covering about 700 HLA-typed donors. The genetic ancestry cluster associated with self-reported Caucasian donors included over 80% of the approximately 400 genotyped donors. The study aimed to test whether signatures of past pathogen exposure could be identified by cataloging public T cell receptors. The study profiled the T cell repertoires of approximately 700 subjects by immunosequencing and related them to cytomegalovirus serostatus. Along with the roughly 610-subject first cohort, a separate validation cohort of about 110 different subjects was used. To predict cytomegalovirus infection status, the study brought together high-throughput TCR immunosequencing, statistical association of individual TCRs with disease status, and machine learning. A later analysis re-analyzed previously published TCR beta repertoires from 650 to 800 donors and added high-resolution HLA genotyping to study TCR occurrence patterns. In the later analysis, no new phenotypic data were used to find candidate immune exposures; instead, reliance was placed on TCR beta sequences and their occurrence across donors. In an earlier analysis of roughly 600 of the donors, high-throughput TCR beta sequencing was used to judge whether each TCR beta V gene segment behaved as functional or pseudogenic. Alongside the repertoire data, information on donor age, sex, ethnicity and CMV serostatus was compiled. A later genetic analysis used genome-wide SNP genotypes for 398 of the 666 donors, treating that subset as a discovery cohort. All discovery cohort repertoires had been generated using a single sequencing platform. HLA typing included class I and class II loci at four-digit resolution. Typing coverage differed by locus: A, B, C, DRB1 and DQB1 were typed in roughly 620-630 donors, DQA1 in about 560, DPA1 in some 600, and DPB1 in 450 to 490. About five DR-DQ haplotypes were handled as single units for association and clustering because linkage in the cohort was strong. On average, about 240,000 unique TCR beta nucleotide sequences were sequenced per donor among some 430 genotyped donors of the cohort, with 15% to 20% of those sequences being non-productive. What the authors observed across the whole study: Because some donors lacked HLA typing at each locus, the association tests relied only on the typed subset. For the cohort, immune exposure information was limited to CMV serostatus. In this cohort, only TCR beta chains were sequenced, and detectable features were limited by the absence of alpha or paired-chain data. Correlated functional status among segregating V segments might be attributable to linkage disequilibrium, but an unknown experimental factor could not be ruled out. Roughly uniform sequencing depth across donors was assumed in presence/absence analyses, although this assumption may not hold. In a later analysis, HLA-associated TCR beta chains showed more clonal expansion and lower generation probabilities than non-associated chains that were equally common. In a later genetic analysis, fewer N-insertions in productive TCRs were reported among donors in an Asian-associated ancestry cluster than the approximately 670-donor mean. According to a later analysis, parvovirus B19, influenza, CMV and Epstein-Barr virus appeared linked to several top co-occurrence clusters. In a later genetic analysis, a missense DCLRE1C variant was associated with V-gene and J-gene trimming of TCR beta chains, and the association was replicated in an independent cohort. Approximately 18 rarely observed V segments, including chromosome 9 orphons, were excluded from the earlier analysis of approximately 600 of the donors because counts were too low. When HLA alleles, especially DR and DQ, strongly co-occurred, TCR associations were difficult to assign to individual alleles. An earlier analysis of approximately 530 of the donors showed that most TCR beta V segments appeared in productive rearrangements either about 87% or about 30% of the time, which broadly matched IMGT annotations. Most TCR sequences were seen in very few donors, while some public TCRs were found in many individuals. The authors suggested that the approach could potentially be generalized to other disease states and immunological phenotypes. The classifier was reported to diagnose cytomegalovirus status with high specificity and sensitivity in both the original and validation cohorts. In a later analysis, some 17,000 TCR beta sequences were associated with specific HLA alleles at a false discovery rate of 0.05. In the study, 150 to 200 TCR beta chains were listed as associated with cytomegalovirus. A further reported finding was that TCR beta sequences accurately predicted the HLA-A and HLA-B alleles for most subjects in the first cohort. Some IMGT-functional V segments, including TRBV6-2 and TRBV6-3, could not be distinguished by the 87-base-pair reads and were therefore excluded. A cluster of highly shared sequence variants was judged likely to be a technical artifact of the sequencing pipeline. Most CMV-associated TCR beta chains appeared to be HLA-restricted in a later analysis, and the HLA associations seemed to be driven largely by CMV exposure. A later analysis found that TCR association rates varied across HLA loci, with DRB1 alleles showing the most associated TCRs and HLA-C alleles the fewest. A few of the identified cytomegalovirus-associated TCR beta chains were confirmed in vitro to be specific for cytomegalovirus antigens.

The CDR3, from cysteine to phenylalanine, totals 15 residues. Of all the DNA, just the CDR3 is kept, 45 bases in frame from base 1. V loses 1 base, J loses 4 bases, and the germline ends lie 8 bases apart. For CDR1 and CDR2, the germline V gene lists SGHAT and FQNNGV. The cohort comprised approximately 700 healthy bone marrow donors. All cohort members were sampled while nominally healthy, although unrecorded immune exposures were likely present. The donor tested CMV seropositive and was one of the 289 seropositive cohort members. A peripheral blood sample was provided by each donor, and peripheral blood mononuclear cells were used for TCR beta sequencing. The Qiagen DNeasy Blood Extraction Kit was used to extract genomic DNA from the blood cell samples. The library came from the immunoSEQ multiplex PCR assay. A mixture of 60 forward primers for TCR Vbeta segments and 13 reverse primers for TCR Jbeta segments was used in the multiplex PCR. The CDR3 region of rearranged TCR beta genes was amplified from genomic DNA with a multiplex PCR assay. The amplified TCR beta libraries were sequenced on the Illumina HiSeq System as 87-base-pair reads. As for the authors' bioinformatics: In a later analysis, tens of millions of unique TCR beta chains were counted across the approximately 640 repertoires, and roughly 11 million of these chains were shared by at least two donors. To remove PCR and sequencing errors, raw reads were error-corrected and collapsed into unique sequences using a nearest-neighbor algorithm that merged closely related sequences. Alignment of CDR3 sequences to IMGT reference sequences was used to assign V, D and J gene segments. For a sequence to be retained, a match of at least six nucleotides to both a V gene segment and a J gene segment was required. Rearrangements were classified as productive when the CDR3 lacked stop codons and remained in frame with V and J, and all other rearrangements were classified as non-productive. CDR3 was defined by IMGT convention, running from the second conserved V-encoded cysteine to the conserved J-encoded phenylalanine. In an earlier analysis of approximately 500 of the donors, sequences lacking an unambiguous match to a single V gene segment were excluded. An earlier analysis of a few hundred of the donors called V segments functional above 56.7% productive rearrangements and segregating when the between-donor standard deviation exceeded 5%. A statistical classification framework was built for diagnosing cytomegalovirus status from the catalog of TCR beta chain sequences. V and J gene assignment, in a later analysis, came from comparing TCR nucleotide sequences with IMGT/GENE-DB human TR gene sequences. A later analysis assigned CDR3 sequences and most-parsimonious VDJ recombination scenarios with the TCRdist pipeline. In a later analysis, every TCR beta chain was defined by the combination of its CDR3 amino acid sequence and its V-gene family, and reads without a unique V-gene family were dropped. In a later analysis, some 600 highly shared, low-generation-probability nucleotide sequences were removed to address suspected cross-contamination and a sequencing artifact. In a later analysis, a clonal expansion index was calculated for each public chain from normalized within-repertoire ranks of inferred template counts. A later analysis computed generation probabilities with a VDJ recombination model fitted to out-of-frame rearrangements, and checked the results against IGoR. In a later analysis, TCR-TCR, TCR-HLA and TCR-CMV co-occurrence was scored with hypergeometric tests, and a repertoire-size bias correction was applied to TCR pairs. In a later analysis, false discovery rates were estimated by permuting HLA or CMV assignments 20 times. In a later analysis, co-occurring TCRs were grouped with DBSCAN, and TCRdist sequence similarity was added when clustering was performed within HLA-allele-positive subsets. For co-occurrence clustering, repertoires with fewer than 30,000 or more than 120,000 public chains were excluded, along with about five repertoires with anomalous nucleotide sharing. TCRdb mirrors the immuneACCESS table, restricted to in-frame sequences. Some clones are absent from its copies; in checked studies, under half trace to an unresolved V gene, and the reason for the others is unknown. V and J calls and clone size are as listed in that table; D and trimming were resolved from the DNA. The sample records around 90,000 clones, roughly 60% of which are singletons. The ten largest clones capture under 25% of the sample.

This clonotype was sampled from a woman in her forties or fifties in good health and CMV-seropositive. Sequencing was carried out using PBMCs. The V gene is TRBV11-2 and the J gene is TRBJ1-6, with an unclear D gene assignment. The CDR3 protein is CASSLGSYYNSPLHF. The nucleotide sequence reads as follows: TGTGCCAGCAGCTTAGGCAGTTATTATAATTCACCCCTCCACTTT.